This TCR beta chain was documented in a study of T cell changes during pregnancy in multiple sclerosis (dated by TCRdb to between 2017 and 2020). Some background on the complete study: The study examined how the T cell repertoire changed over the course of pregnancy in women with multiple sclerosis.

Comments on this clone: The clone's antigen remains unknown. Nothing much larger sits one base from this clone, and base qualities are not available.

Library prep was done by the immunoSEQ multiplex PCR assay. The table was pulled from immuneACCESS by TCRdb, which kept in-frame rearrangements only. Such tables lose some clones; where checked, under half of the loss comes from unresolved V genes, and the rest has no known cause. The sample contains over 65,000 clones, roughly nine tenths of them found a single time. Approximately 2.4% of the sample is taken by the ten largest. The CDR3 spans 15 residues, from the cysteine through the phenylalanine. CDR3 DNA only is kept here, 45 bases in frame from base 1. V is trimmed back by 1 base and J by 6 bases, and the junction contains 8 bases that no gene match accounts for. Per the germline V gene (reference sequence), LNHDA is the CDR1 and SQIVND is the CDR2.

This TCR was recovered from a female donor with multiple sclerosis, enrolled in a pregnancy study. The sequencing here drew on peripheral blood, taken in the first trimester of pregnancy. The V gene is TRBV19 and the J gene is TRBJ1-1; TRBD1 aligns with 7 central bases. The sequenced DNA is TGTGCCAGTAGTATAGTGACAGGGTCTACTTCTGAAGCTTTCTTT. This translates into CASSIVTGSTSEAFF.